This T cell receptor (beta chain) derives from a study of vaccination and CD4 T cells after COVID-19. Background on the study: Comprising six males and four females, the convalescent participants counted two Hispanic individuals among them. Each of the control cultures got a CEFX pool, an HIV-1 Nef pool, or no peptide.

On this clonotype itself: Its target is not known.

Findings and caveats of the study: Looking at convalescent patients, a median about 90% of reactive clones were present only post-vaccination.

Scientists ran DNA taken from cultured CD4+ T cells through the Oncomine TCR Beta short-read assay for sequencing. TCRdb ran MiXCR on the PCR reads and lists one entry per CDR3 protein. The table records 7,800 or so distinct CDR3 sequences, 51% of them present only once. CDR1 and CDR2 (germline): MGHRA, YSYEKL. With 1 base removed from V and 8 bases from J, the gap between germline ends came to 12 bases. The CDR3 extends over 15 amino acids. The treatment denotes: approximately 11-day PBMC culture with coronavirus spike peptide pools or control peptides (ViraFEST assay). V is TRBV4-1 and J is TRBJ1-6; the D is unclear. The clonotype was recovered from a human donor who had recovered from COVID-19. Sequenced material: CD4+ T cells from blood, cultured in vitro. The CDR3 DNA reads TGCGCCAGCAGCCAAGGTCGGGTTAGGGATTCACCCCTCCACTTT. Protein sequence: CASSQGRVRDSPLHF.